This entry lists 18 T cell receptor beta chains sequenced from one sample in a study of shared clonotypes between healthy human individuals (dated by TCRdb to 2020 to 2021). Library creation used the immunoSEQ multiplex PCR assay. In its TCRdb copy, this immuneACCESS table keeps in-frame sequences only and misses some clones. Where compared with another copy, unresolved V genes explain less than half of these, and the others have no known cause. This sample lists fewer than 3 million clones; 85% to 95% were detected once. Of the sample, roughly 0.34% is held by the ten largest clones. Sequenced: naive CD4+ T cells from PBMCs. The label giving this sample's cell subset or site can be read as: CD45RA+ positively selected. The receptors come from a man aged 18 to 30 in good health. Some clones in this sample may be carry-over from other donors' samples.

This chain uses TRBV4-1 with TRBJ2-3; 8 nucleotides match TRBD2. The CDR3 spans 16 residues. Trimming took 0 bases from V and 1 from J; bases not matched to a gene: 3. The germline gives CDR1 MGHRA, CDR2 YSYEKL. The CDR3 bases are TGCGCCAGCAGCCAAGATAGCGGGACTGGCACAGATACGCAGTATTTT. As protein: CASSQDSGTGTDTQYF.

Comments on this clone: Other DNA sequences in this specimen translate into the identical CDR3. The chain carries TRBV12-5 and TRBJ2-2, with D unclear. V was pared by 0 bases and J by 8 bases, with 4 bases between. Germline CDR1 and CDR2: LGHNT and FRNRAP. This CDR3 comprises 12 residues. CDR3: CASGLVGGELFF. CDR3 DNA sequence: TGTGCTAGTGGTTTGGTTGGTGGGGAGCTGTTTTTT.

This sequence joins TRBV6-4 and TRBJ2-1; no clear D gene. CDR3 length equals 12 residues. Germline V CDR1 and CDR2: MRHNA, SNTAGT. Trimming pared 3 bases from V and 7 bases from J, leaving 7 bases between. DNA of the CDR3: TGTGCCAGCAGTGAGAAGGGTAATGAGCAGTTCTTC. Its protein product is CASSEKGNEQFF.

The chain employs TRBV5-1 and TRBJ1-1; D unclear. From germline, CDR1 is SGHRS and CDR2 YFSETQ. The CDR3 runs 18 residues. V lost 1 base to trimming and J lost 11 bases, with 30 bases between them. CDR3 sequence (DNA): TGCGCCAGCAGCTTGAGGAGCAAGACGGGAGTAGTAGCTTTTGAGGCTTTCTTT. Encoded protein: CASSLRSKTGVVAFEAFF.

This clone has just a few counts. This sequence joins TRBV9 and TRBJ2-6; D is unresolved. Between the trimmed V and J ends, which lost 0 bases and 0 bases, there was a span of 10 bases. CDR1 is SGDLS and CDR2 is YYNGEE in the germline V gene. The CDR3 spans 17 residues. The CDR3 here is CASSVGLLGSGANVLTF. The CDR3 DNA sequence: TGTGCCAGCAGCGTAGGTCTTCTGGGCTCTGGGGCCAACGTCCTGACTTTC.

J is TRBJ2-5 and V is TRBV6-5; the D gene is possibly TRBD1 (6 bases). This CDR3 is built from 12 residues. Germline assignment: CDR1 MNHEY and CDR2 SVGAGI. The V end lost 7 bases, the J end lost 3 bases, and 9 bases lay between the germline ends. CDR3 protein: CASTSGEETQYF. In DNA, the CDR3 is TGTGCCAGCACCTCAGGGGAAGAGACCCAGTACTTC.

The chain links TRBV27 to TRBJ2-1, with 7 bases lining up with TRBD1. The J segment lost 1 base and the V segment lost 5 bases, leaving 5 bases of the junction unmatched. The CDR3 loop spans 15 amino acids. The germline gives CDR1 MNHEY, CDR2 SMNVEV (reference sequence). CDR3 DNA sequence: TGTGCCAGCAGTCCGAGGACAGGTTCCTACAATGAGCAGTTCTTC. Amino acids: CASSPRTGSYNEQFF.

The V call is TRBV4-2, the J call TRBJ2-7; TRBD2 aligns across 9 bases. Germline CDR1 is LGHNA and CDR2 is YNFKEQ. After removal of 1 base from V and 7 bases from J, the junction contained 11 bases not matched to a gene. The CDR3 runs to 16 residues. The CDR3 coding sequence is TGTGCCAGCAGCCAAGTAGGCGGGAGGGCGCCAGGAGAGCAGTACTTC. Translated: CASSQVGGRAPGEQYF.

The chain combines TRBV28 with TRBJ2-2, with D perhaps being TRBD1 or TRBD2 (5 bases each). This CDR3 is built from 16 residues. Germline CDR1 and CDR2: MDHEN and SYDVKM. V was trimmed by 2 bases and J by 4 bases, leaving 14 bases between them. CDR3 DNA: TGTGCCAGCAGTTTAGGGCAGGGAGTCCTCACCGGGGAGCTGTTTTTT. Translating gives CASSLGQGVLTGELFF.

The rearrangement joins TRBV11-3 to TRBJ2-2, with D possibly TRBD2 on 6 matching bases. CDR3 length equals 16 residues. The germline V gene encodes CDR1 SGHNT and CDR2 YENEEA. V was trimmed by 5 bases and J by 3 bases, leaving 16 bases between them. The chain's CDR3 is CASSTYSGRYTGELFF. The DNA of the CDR3 is TGTGCCAGCAGCACCTATTCCGGGAGATACACCGGGGAGCTGTTTTTT.

The V gene is TRBV19, the J gene TRBJ2-4; 9 bases align to TRBD1. Trimming took 2 bases from V and 4 from J; bases not matched to a gene: 3. This CDR3 contains 15 residues. CDR1 and CDR2 (germline): LNHDA, SQIVND (reference sequence). DNA for the CDR3: TGTGCCAGTAGTATATTGGGGACAGGGAAAAACATTCAGTACTTC. Amino acids: CASSILGTGKNIQYF.

The chain recombines TRBV7-3 with TRBJ1-2; a weak D match, TRBD1 (6 bases). The V end lost 1 base, the J end lost 6 bases, and 18 bases lay between the germline ends. Germline V CDR1 and CDR2: SGHTA, FQGTGA. The CDR3 is 16 amino acids. The CDR3: CASSLSQGRVADGYTF. The CDR3, as DNA: TGTGCCAGCAGCTTAAGTCAGGGGAGGGTGGCAGATGGCTACACCTTC.

This chain joins TRBV6-6 and TRBJ2-2; D unresolved. This CDR3 spans 12 amino acids. Trimming took off 5 bases at V and 7 bases at J, with 8 bases between the two ends. Germline lookup yields CDR1 MNHNY and CDR2 SVGAGI (reference sequence). The CDR3, as DNA: TGTGCCAGCAGTAAATCGAACGGGGAGCTGTTTTTT. Its translation is CASSKSNGELFF.

This sequence joins TRBV6-6 and TRBJ1-2; the match to TRBD1 covers 8 bases. J was trimmed by 4 bases and V by 2 bases; bases with no gene match: 6. The CDR3 covers 15 residues. The germline CDR1 and CDR2 sequences are MNHNY and SVGAGI (reference sequence). The CDR3 DNA follows: TGTGCCAGCAGTTACCCGGACAGGGACAGCTATGGCTACACCTTC. It encodes CASSYPDRDSYGYTF.

This clone appeared a single time. J is TRBJ1-4 and V is TRBV18; TRBD1 might be the D (6 bases). Germline V gene lookup returns CDR1 KGHSH and CDR2 LQKENI. The CDR3 is 15 amino acids. Trimming stripped 5 bases from V and 10 bases from J, with 20 bases between. The CDR3 protein is CASSSTTGRQGKLFF. The CDR3 DNA sequence: TGTGCCAGCTCATCGACGACAGGCCGTCAGGGAAAACTGTTTTTT.

V and J are TRBV7-3 and TRBJ2-3; D call uncertain. This CDR3 has 14 amino acids. V was shortened by 5 bases and J by 9 bases, with 18 bases between the two germline ends. In germline, CDR1 is SGHTA, CDR2 FQGTGA. In DNA, the CDR3 is TGTGCCAGCAGCGGCGATATAAGTGGGGAAACGCAGTATTTT. Translating it yields CASSGDISGETQYF.

The V and J genes are TRBV5-1 and TRBJ1-2, with 7 nucleotides matching TRBD1. Germline CDR1 is SGHRS and CDR2 is YFSETQ. The CDR3 contains 15 residues. After removal of 7 bases from V and 7 bases from J, the junction contained 16 bases not matched to a gene. The CDR3 DNA is TGCGCCAGCTGCCCCCCAGGGGGGCATCGGTTTGGCTACACCTTC. Translating it yields CASCPPGGHRFGYTF. Filled out from reference TRBV5-1 and TRBJ1-2, the complete variable domain reads KAGVTQTPRYLIKTRGQQVTLSCSPISGHRSVSWYQQTPGQGLQFLFEYFSETQRNKGNFPGRFSGRQFSNSRSEMNVSTLELGDSALYLCASCPPGGHRFGYTFGSGTRLTVV.

The J gene is TRBJ2-6, the V gene TRBV29-1, with D perhaps given as TRBD1 or TRBD2 (5 bases each). Per the germline V gene, CDR1 is SQVTM and CDR2 is ANQGSEA. The CDR3 has 16 residues. V lost 3 bases, J lost 0 bases, and 12 bases lay in between. CDR3: CSVEEADSSGANVLTF. The DNA of the CDR3 is TGCAGCGTTGAGGAGGCAGACAGCTCTGGGGCCAACGTCCTGACTTTC.